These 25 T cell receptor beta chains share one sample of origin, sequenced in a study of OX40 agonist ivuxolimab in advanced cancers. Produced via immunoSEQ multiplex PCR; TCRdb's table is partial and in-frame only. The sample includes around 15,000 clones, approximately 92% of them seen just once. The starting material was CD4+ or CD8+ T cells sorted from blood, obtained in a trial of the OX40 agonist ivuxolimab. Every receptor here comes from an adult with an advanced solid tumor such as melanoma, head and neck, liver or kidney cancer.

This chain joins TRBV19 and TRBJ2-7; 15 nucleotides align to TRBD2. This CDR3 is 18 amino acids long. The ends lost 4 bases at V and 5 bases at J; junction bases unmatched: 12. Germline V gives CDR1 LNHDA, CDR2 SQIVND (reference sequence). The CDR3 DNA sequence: TGTGCCAGTAGTACCCCCCCGGGGACTAGCGGGGGGATGCACGAGCAGTACTTC. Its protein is CASSTPPGTSGGMHEQYF. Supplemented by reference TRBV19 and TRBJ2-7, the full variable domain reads DGGITQSPKYLFRKEGQNVTLSCEQNLNHDAMYWYRQDPGQGLRLIYYSQIVNDFQKGDIAEGYSVSREKKESFPLTVTSAQKNPTAFYLCASSTPPGTSGGMHEQYFGPGTRLTVT.

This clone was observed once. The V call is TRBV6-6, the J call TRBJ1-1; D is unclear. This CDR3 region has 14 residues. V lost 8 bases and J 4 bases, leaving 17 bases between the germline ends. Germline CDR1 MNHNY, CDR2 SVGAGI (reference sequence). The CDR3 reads CASGPLTTATEAFF. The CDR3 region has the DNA TGTGCCAGCGGCCCCTTGACAACCGCCACTGAAGCTTTCTTT.

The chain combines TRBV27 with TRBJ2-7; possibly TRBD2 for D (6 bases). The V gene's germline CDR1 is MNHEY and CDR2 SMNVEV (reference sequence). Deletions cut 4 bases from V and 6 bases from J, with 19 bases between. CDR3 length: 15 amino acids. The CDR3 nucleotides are TGTGCCAGCAGTTCAGTAGCGGTACTCCTGGCCGAGCAGTACTTC. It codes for CASSSVAVLLAEQYF.

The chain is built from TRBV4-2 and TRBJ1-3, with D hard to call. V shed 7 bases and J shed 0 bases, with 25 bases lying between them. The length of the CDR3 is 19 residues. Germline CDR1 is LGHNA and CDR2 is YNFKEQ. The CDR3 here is CASNSLYSDPQSSGNTIYF. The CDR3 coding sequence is TGTGCCAGCAACTCATTATACTCTGACCCTCAGAGCTCTGGAAACACCATATATTTT.

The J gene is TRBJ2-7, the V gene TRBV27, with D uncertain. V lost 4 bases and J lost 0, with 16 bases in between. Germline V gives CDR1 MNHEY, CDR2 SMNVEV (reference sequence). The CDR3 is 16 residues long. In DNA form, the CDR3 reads TGTGCCAGCAGTTACCTGGGTCAGGCCAACTCCTACGAGCAGTACTTC. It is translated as CASSYLGQANSYEQYF.

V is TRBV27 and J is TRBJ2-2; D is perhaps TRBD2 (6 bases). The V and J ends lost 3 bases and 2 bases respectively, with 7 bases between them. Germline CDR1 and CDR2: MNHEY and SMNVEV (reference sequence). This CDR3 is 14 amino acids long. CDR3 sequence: CASSFGTNTGELFF. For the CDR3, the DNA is TGTGCCAGCAGTTTCGGGACTAACACCGGGGAGCTGTTTTTT.

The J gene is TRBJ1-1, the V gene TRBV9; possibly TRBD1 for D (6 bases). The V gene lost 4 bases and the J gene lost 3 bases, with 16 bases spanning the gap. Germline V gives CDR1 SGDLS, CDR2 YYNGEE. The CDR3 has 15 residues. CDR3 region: CASSPDGGRDTEAFF. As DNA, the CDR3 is TGTGCCAGCAGCCCCGACGGGGGGCGGGACACTGAAGCTTTCTTT.

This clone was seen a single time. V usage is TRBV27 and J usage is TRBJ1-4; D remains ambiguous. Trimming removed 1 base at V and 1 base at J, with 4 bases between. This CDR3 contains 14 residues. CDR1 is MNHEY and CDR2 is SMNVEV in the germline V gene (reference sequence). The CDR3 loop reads CASSLLGTNEKLFF. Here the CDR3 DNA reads TGTGCCAGCAGTTTATTAGGAACTAATGAAAAACTGTTTTTT.

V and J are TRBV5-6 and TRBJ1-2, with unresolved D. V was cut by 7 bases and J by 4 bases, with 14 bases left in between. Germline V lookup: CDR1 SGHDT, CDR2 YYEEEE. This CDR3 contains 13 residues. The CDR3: CASLSRKTYGYTF. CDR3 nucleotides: TGTGCCAGCTTGAGTCGAAAGACCTATGGCTACACCTTC.

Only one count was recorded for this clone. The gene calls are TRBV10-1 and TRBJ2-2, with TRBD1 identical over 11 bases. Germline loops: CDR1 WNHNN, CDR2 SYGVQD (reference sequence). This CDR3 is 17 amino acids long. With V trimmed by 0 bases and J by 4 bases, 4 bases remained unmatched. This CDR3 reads CASSESGTGGSTGELFF. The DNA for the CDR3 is TGCGCCAGCAGTGAGTCAGGGACAGGGGGTAGCACCGGGGAGCTGTTTTTT.

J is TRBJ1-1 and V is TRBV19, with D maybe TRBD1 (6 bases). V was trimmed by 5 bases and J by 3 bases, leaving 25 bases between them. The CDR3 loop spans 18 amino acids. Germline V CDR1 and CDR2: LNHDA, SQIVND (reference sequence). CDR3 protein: CASSLLVFGGPVHTEAFF. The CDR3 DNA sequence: TGTGCCAGTAGTCTACTCGTTTTCGGGGGGCCGGTGCACACTGAAGCTTTCTTT.

This chain's CDR3 is CASTSLNEQFF. Written as DNA, the CDR3 is TGTGCCAGCACCTCGTTGAATGAGCAGTTCTTC. The chain employs TRBV7-6 and TRBJ2-1; D unclear. In germline, CDR1 is SGHVS, CDR2 FNYEAQ. Trimming left V 7 bases short and J 7 bases short, with 8 bases between. The CDR3 is 11 residues long.

The DNA of the CDR3 is TGTGCCAGCAGCGTCGATAGCGGGAGCTCCTACAATGAGCAGTTCTTC. It translates to CASSVDSGSSYNEQFF. V gene TRBV11-3 combines with J gene TRBJ2-1; 9 nucleotides match TRBD2. The germline gives CDR1 SGHNT, CDR2 YENEEA. Losses at the gene ends were 5 bases for V and 0 bases for J; bases not matched to a gene: 5. The CDR3 loop spans 16 amino acids.

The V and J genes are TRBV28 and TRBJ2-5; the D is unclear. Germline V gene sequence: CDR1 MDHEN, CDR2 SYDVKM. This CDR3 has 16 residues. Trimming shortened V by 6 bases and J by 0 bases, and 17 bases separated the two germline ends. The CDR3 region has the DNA TGTGCCAGCAGACCGTTTGGCCCATTTTACCAAGAGACCCAGTACTTC. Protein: CASRPFGPFYQETQYF.

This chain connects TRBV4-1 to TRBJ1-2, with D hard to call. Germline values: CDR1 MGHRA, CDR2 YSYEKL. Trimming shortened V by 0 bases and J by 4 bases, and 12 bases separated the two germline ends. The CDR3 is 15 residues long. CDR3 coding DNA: TGCGCCAGCAGCCAAGATAAAGCGGCAGTCTATGGCTACACCTTC. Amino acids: CASSQDKAAVYGYTF.

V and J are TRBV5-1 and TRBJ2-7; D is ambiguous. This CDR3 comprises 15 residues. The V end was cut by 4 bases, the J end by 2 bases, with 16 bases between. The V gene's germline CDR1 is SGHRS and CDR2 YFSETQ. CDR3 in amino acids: CASSPFGRSAYEQYF. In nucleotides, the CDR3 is TGCGCCAGCAGCCCCTTTGGGCGGTCAGCCTACGAGCAGTACTTC.

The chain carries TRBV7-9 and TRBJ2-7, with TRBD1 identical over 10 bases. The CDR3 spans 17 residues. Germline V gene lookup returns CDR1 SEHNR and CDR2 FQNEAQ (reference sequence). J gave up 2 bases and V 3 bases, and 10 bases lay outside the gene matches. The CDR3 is CASSFSPGQGTTYEQYF. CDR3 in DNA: TGTGCCAGCAGCTTCTCCCCGGGACAGGGGACGACCTACGAGCAGTACTTC.

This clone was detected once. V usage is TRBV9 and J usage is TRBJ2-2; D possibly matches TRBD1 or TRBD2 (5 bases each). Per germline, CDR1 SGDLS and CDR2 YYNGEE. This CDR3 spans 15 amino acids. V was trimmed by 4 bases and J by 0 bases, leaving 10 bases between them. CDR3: CASSSADTNTGELFF. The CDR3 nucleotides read TGTGCCAGCAGCTCAGCGGACACGAACACCGGGGAGCTGTTTTTT.

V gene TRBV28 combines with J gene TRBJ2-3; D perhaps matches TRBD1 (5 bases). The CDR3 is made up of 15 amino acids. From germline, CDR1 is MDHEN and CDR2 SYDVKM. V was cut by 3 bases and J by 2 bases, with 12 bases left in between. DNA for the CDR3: TGTGCCAGCAGTTTGTACGGACAAAACACAGATACGCAGTATTTT. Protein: CASSLYGQNTDTQYF.

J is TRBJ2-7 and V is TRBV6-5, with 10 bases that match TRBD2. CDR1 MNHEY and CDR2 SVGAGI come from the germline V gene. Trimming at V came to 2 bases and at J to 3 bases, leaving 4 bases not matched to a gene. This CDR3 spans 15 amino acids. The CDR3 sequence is CASSYRASGSYEQYF. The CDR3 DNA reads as TGTGCCAGCAGTTACCGGGCTAGCGGGAGCTACGAGCAGTACTTC.

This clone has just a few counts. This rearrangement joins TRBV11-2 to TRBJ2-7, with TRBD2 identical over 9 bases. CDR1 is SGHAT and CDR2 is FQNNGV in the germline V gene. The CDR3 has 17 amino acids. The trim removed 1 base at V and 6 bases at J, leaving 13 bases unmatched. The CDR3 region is CASSLVRTVAGVFEQYF. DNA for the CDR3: TGTGCCAGCAGCTTAGTACGAACGGTAGCGGGAGTTTTCGAGCAGTACTTC.

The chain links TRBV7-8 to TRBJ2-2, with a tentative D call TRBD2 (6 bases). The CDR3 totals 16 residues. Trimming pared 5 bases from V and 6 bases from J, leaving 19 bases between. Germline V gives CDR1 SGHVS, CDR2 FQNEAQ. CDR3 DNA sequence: TGTGCCAGCAGCCCAAAGGTGGGGGGAGTAGCCGGGGAGCTGTTTTTT. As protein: CASSPKVGGVAGELFF.

CDR3 DNA sequence: TGTGCCAGCTTCGACCAGGGACAGGGGGCTGCAGGCTACACCTTC. Encoded protein: CASFDQGQGAAGYTF. The chain links TRBV18 to TRBJ1-2, with TRBD1 matching over 12 bases. Per the germline V gene, CDR1 is KGHSH and CDR2 is LQKENI. CDR3 size: 15 residues. V was pared by 7 bases and J by 8 bases, with 11 bases of the junction left unmatched. The variable domain in full, completed from reference TRBV18 and TRBJ1-2, reads NAGVMQNPRHLVRRRGQEARLRCSPMKGHSHVYWYRQLPEEGLKFMVYLQKENIIDESGMPKERFSAEFPKEGPSILRIQQVVRGDSAAYFCASFDQGQGAAGYTFGSGTRLTVV.

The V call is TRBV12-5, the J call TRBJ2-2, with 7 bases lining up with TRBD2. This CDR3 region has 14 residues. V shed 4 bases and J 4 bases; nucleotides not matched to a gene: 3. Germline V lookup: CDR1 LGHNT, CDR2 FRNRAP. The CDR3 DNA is TGTGCTAGTGGTTGGCTAGCGGCCACCGGGGAGCTGTTTTTT. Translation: CASGWLAATGELFF.

The CDR3 sequence: CASSAGTGSSYNEQFF. CDR3 in DNA: TGTGCCAGCAGCGCAGGGACGGGTAGCTCCTACAATGAGCAGTTCTTC. The chain carries TRBV7-8 and TRBJ2-1; D may match TRBD1 or TRBD2 (5 bases each). Trimming stripped 5 bases from V and 0 bases from J, with 14 bases between. Germline-derived CDR1 and CDR2 are SGHVS and FQNEAQ. The CDR3 length is 16 residues. Drawing the rest from reference TRBV7-8 and TRBJ2-1, the complete variable domain is GAGVSQSPRYKVAKRGQDVALRCDPISGHVSLFWYQQALGQGPEFLTYFQNEAQLDKSGLPSDRFFAERPEGSVSTLKIQRTQQEDSAVYLCASSAGTGSSYNEQFFGPGTRLTVL.